The 10 T cell receptor beta chains reported below all come from one sample, sequenced in a study of T-cell reconstitution after alpha-beta-depleted transplantation in children. Construction of the TCRbeta library involved unique molecular identifiers. TCRdb independently ran MiXCR on the PCR reads; one entry per CDR3 protein. The table includes about 980,000 distinct CDR3 sequences, about 29% detected once. This specimen was PBMCs, mostly from graft donor cells, taken 360 days after TCRalphabeta/CD19-depleted stem cell transplant. These receptors were collected from a boy under three years old who had a stem cell transplant for SCID, so the T cells may come from the graft donor.

This rearrangement joins TRBV7-7 to TRBJ1-2, with 7 bases identical to TRBD1. The CDR3 loop spans 15 amino acids. CDR1 is SSHAT, CDR2 FNYEAQ, per germline (reference sequence). V gave up 5 bases and J gave up 1 base; unmatched junction bases: 7. The CDR3 nucleotides are TGTGCCAGCAGCCACGACACAGGGGATAACTATGGCTACACCTTC. Translating gives CASSHDTGDNYGYTF.

Only a few counts were recorded for this clonotype. The V gene is TRBV7-9, the J gene TRBJ2-3; D perhaps matches TRBD1 (6 bases). CDR1 and CDR2 from the germline V gene are SEHNR and FQNEAQ (reference sequence). This CDR3 has 16 residues. Trimming shortened V by 6 bases and J by 2 bases, and 18 bases separated the two germline ends. The CDR3 sequence is CASSPRGGPDTDTQYF. The CDR3 nucleotides read TGTGCCAGCAGTCCCAGAGGGGGTCCGGACACAGATACGCAGTATTTT.

The rearrangement links TRBV12-3 or TRBV12-4 to TRBJ1-1, with D unclear. This CDR3 region has 12 residues. Trimming took 5 bases from V and 7 from J, leaving 11 bases between them. The CDR3 DNA reads as TGTGCCAGCAGTCTTACCCTCGTTGAAGCTTTCTTT. Translation: CASSLTLVEAFF.

J is TRBJ2-1 and V is TRBV6-2 or TRBV6-3; D tentatively reads TRBD1 or TRBD2 (6 bases each). This CDR3 has 15 amino acids. V was cut by 7 bases and J by 0 bases, with 13 bases left in between. Germline V gives CDR1 MNHEY, CDR2 SVGEGT. DNA of the CDR3: TGTGCCAGCAACCTGGGGGGCATCTCCTACAATGAGCAGTTCTTC. Amino acids: CASNLGGISYNEQFF.

The V and J genes are TRBV7-9 and TRBJ1-3, with TRBD1 as a possible D gene (5 bases). The V and J ends lost 7 bases and 6 bases respectively, with 13 bases between them. CDR3 length equals 13 residues. The V gene's germline CDR1 is SEHNR and CDR2 FQNEAQ (reference sequence). The CDR3 nucleotides are TGTGCCAGCACACTTGGACATTTAAACACCATATATTTT. It translates to CASTLGHLNTIYF.

This clonotype was seen more than once but under ten times. The genes are TRBV7-9 and TRBJ2-7, with unresolved D. Germline-derived CDR1 and CDR2 are SEHNR and FQNEAQ (reference sequence). The CDR3 is 14 residues long. The germline V and J ends were trimmed by 8 bases and 0 bases, with 14 bases remaining between them. The CDR3 protein is CASQKVTRSYEQYF. CDR3 DNA: TGTGCCAGCCAGAAGGTTACCCGCTCCTACGAGCAGTACTTC.

The chain is built from TRBV4-2 and TRBJ1-4; D is perhaps TRBD1 (6 bases). The V end was cut by 0 bases, the J end by 8 bases, with 13 bases between. CDR3 length equals 15 residues. Germline V CDR1 and CDR2: LGHNA, YNFKEQ. The CDR3 sequence is CASSQDGGAREKLFF. The CDR3 DNA sequence: TGTGCCAGCAGCCAAGACGGGGGGGCCAGGGAAAAACTGTTTTTT.

The gene calls are TRBV9 and TRBJ2-1, with D unresolved. From germline, CDR1 is SGDLS and CDR2 YYNGEE. This CDR3 has 16 residues. V lost 4 bases and J 2 bases, leaving 16 bases between the germline ends. CDR3 sequence reads: CASSPYVGNAYNEQFF. The CDR3 DNA reads TGTGCCAGCAGCCCCTACGTGGGTAACGCCTACAATGAGCAGTTCTTC.

The V gene is TRBV6-2 or TRBV6-3, the J gene TRBJ2-1; D might be TRBD2 (6 bases). This CDR3 spans 15 amino acids. The germline gives CDR1 MNHEY, CDR2 SVGEGT. Trimming removed 5 bases from V and 4 bases from J, with 15 bases in between. Written as DNA, the CDR3 is TGTGCCAGCAGTAAACCCGGGGGACGGTACAATGAGCAGTTCTTC. Encoded protein: CASSKPGGRYNEQFF.

The CDR3 coding sequence is TGTGCCAGCAGCCAAGATGGGACGTACTACGAGCAGTACTTC. Residues: CASSQDGTYYEQYF. The V and J genes are TRBV4-2 and TRBJ2-7; the D call may be TRBD1 or TRBD2 (5 bases each). CDR1 LGHNA and CDR2 YNFKEQ come from the germline V gene. The CDR3 length is 14 residues. The V end was cut by 0 bases, the J end by 3 bases, with 9 bases between.